This T cell receptor (beta chain) derives from a study of shared clonotypes between healthy human individuals. Trimming left V 5 bases short and J 4 bases short, with 9 bases between. Germline V gives CDR1 MNHEY, CDR2 SVGAGI. The CDR3 extends over 13 amino acids. Method: immunoSEQ multiplex PCR; TCRdb's copy keeps in-frame clones and lacks some. The sample yields about 2.3 million clones, under 95% seen once. This chain links TRBV6-5 with TRBJ1-3; D is undetermined. Specimen: naive CD4+ T cells from PBMCs. Subset in this sample: CD45RA+ positively selected. The clonotype was recovered from a man between 18 and 29 years old in good health. Some clones in this sample may be carry-over from other donors' samples. The CDR3, as DNA: TGTGCCAGCAGTCCCCGGGAAGGAAACACCATATATTTT. Protein product: CASSPREGNTIYF.